The 15 T cell receptor beta chains below come from one sample, sequenced in a study of T cell responses to AZD1222 COVID-19 vaccine. Profiling relied on immunoSEQ multiplex PCR, and the TCRdb table lists in-frame clones only, not all of them. The sample lists 75,000 to 100,000 clones; roughly 90% were seen once. The sequencing here drew on peripheral blood, taken on day 0 of AZD1222 vaccination. These receptors were taken from an adult in good health.

The chain employs TRBV14 and TRBJ2-7; D call uncertain. The CDR3 spans 12 residues. The V and J ends lost 5 bases and 6 bases respectively, with 11 bases between them. Germline V gene data show CDR1 as SGHDN and CDR2 as FVKESK. The CDR3 sequence: CASSSSAREQYF. In nucleotides, the CDR3 is TGTGCCAGCAGCTCATCGGCCCGCGAGCAGTACTTC.

V and J are TRBV7-2 and TRBJ1-1; no clear D gene. CDR1 is SGHTA, CDR2 FQGNSA, per germline. CDR3 length equals 16 residues. V was trimmed by 5 bases and J by 0 bases, leaving 16 bases between them. CDR3 sequence (DNA): TGTGCCAGCAGCCTAGACGCGACAAGAATGAACACTGAAGCTTTCTTT. It translates to CASSLDATRMNTEAFF.

This rearrangement joins TRBV29-1 to TRBJ2-2; 8 bases line up with TRBD1. Unmatched junction bases numbered 7, after V lost 0 bases and J lost 4 bases. CDR1 and CDR2 (germline): SQVTM, ANQGSEA. This CDR3 has 16 amino acids. The CDR3 reads CSVEDRDRGSTGELFF. The CDR3 nucleotides are TGCAGCGTTGAAGACCGTGACAGGGGTTCCACCGGGGAGCTGTTTTTT.

The CDR3: CASSHGGPSGNTIYF. The CDR3 DNA reads TGCGCCAGCAGTCACGGGGGCCCATCTGGAAACACCATATATTTT. The chain is built from TRBV23-1 and TRBJ1-3; D might be TRBD1 (6 bases). TRBV23-1 belongs to the ORF category, with a function that is uncertain. The ends were cut back, 3 bases at V and 1 base at J, with 10 bases in the middle. The CDR3 sequence is 15 residues long.

V is TRBV6-5 and J is TRBJ1-5, with 7 bases fitting TRBD1. The length of the CDR3 is 15 residues. Trimming at V came to 6 bases and at J to 5 bases, leaving 10 bases not matched to a gene. Per germline, CDR1 MNHEY and CDR2 SVGAGI. The CDR3 sequence: CASSASGTVYQPQHF. In nucleotides, the CDR3 is TGTGCCAGCAGCGCATCCGGGACAGTCTATCAGCCCCAGCATTTT.

This clone has a single count. The gene calls are TRBV29-1 and TRBJ2-3, with unresolved D. Trimming cost V 3 bases and J 0 bases, with 10 bases left between them. The CDR3 is made up of 14 amino acids. Germline CDR1 is SQVTM and CDR2 is ANQGSEA. As DNA, the CDR3 is TGCAGCGTTGAGCGCAGTTCTAGCACAGATACGCAGTATTTT. It specifies CSVERSSSTDTQYF.

The chain recombines TRBV2 with TRBJ2-5; D is uncertain. This CDR3 is built from 14 residues. CDR1 and CDR2 (germline): SNHLY, FYNNEI. Between the trimmed V and J ends, which lost 1 base and 3 bases, there was a span of 9 bases. The CDR3 reads CASSEVQPEETQYF. CDR3 DNA sequence: TGTGCCAGCAGTGAAGTTCAGCCCGAAGAGACCCAGTACTTC.

The rearrangement uses TRBV5-1 and TRBJ2-1, with TRBD2 matching over 15 bases. Germline-derived CDR1 and CDR2 are SGHRS and YFSETQ. The length of the CDR3 is 14 residues. J was trimmed by 15 bases and V by 3 bases; bases with no gene match: 7. CDR3 nucleotides: TGCGCCAGCAGCTACCTGGGACTAGCGGGAGGAAGGTTCTTC. This codes for CASSYLGLAGGRFF.

The chain joins TRBV27 to TRBJ2-5; D call uncertain. The CDR3 consists of 11 residues. Looked up from germline, CDR1 is MNHEY and CDR2 is SMNVEV (reference sequence). V shed 3 bases and J shed 6 bases, with 5 bases lying between them. The CDR3 region has the DNA TGTGCCAGCAGTTTGGGCAAGACCCAGTACTTC. Protein sequence: CASSLGKTQYF.

V and J are TRBV6-5 and TRBJ1-6; 12 bases fit TRBD1. Germline V gene sequence: CDR1 MNHEY, CDR2 SVGAGI. Losses at the gene ends were 3 bases for V and 9 bases for J; bases not matched to a gene: 3. This CDR3 is built from 15 residues. CDR3 in DNA: TGTGCCAGCAGTTATTCGGGACAGGGGGCTTCACCCCTCCACTTT. Encoded protein: CASSYSGQGASPLHF.

V is TRBV7-2 and J is TRBJ1-5; no firm D call. This CDR3 has 15 residues. The V and J ends lost 1 base and 0 bases respectively, with 7 bases between them. Germline assignment: CDR1 SGHTA and CDR2 FQGNSA. DNA for the CDR3: TGTGCCAGCAGCTTAGTGCTGAATAGCAATCAGCCCCAGCATTTT. It yields the protein CASSLVLNSNQPQHF.

The chain couples TRBV7-2 to TRBJ2-7; 7 bases map to TRBD1. CDR1 is SGHTA, CDR2 FQGNSA, per germline. The V gene end was trimmed by 2 bases and the J gene end by 6 bases; junction bases not matched to a gene: 4. CDR3 length: 13 amino acids. The CDR3 reads CASSLLQGTEQYF. CDR3 DNA sequence: TGTGCCAGCAGCTTATTACAGGGGACCGAGCAGTACTTC.

The V and J genes are TRBV5-4 and TRBJ2-3; D possibly corresponds to TRBD2 (5 bases). The CDR3 consists of 15 residues. CDR1 is SGHNT and CDR2 is YYREEE in the germline V gene (reference sequence). Trimming left V 0 bases short and J 0 bases short, with 8 bases between. The CDR3 protein is CASSLEAASTDTQYF. The CDR3 DNA reads TGTGCCAGCAGCTTGGAAGCGGCTAGCACAGATACGCAGTATTTT.

The J gene is TRBJ1-5, the V gene TRBV7-2; D is undetermined. The germline gives CDR1 SGHTA, CDR2 FQGNSA. This CDR3 is built from 13 residues. The V gene lost 1 base and the J gene lost 11 bases, with 12 bases spanning the gap. CDR3: CASSLDNRQAQHF. CDR3 nucleotides: TGTGCCAGCAGCTTAGATAACCGGCAGGCCCAGCATTTT.

The chain combines TRBV30 with TRBJ1-1; D is perhaps TRBD1 (5 bases). CDR3 length: 13 amino acids. Germline CDR1 is GTSNPN and CDR2 is SVGIG (reference sequence). The V gene lost 4 bases and the J gene lost 1 base, with 10 bases spanning the gap. CDR3 residues: CAWMTDWNTEAFF. In DNA, the CDR3 is TGTGCCTGGATGACAGACTGGAACACTGAAGCTTTCTTT.